Detailed here is one T cell receptor beta chain. Germline DNA was also extracted, while the blood RNA originated from unsorted whole blood. Production of TCR beta cDNA used roughly 480 ng total RNA together with a constant-region primer. Sequencing libraries for TCR beta derived from three nested multiplex PCR rounds that used slightly modified ARM-PCR. Primers for the first two PCR rounds were TRBV1-TRBV30 forward primers and a C-beta reverse primer (approximately 9 cycles per round). TCRdb reprocessed the multiplex PCR reads with MiXCR, giving one entry per CDR3 protein. This sample has 150,000 to 200,000 distinct CDR3 sequences; 50% to 75% occur once, and the top ten carry approximately 65%. The CDR3 sequence is 14 residues long. Germline CDR1 reads MNHNS; CDR2 reads SASEGT. V shed 1 base, J shed 14 bases, and the junction held 8 bases outside the gene matches. The data belong to a study of tumor-infiltrating lymphocytes in primary liver carcinoma.

The chain joins TRBV6-1 to TRBJ2-1, with 10 positions matching TRBD2. The sequenced sample consisted of peripheral blood. This clonotype was obtained from a man aged 40-55 years with primary liver carcinoma and hepatitis B virus infection. The CDR3 is CASSEVGSGGHEFF. The CDR3 region has the DNA TGTGCCAGCAGTGAAGTGGGTAGCGGGGGGCATGAGTTCTTC.